The 7 T cell receptor beta chains below were found in one sample sequenced in a study of control samples from healthy donors and cancer patients. Sequencing used immunoSEQ multiplex PCR; TCRdb keeps in-frame clones, though not all of them. Of 95,000 to 150,000 clones listed, roughly 92% are singletons. Sequencing was performed on blood. The receptors shown here come from a woman under 30 in good health.

The V call is TRBV19, the J call TRBJ2-7; D is perhaps TRBD1 (5 bases). Germline CDR1 reads LNHDA; CDR2 reads SQIVND (reference sequence). The CDR3 contains 15 residues. V dropped 0 bases and J dropped 2 bases, with 11 bases sitting between them. The CDR3 DNA is TGTGCCAGTAGTATAGAGGTGGGGCTTACCTACGAGCAGTACTTC. Amino acids: CASSIEVGLTYEQYF.

The chain combines TRBV9 with TRBJ2-2; 7 nucleotides align to TRBD2. Per the germline V gene, CDR1 is SGDLS and CDR2 is YYNGEE. The CDR3 is 14 amino acids. V was clipped by 4 bases and J by 4 bases; unmatched bases: 4. CDR3: CASSTWTSTGELFF. As DNA, the CDR3 is TGTGCCAGCAGCACCTGGACTAGCACCGGGGAGCTGTTTTTT.

This sequence joins TRBV25-1 and TRBJ2-1; 7 nucleotides line up with TRBD2. J gave up 8 bases and V 6 bases, and 7 bases lay outside the gene matches. The CDR3 has 13 amino acids. Looked up from germline, CDR1 is MGHDK and CDR2 is SYGVNS. The CDR3 bases are TGTGCCAGCAGCCAAGGTGGGAGGGATGAGCAGTTCTTC. Its protein product is CASSQGGRDEQFF.

The chain is built from TRBV29-1 and TRBJ2-1; 8 nucleotides agree with TRBD1. Looked up from germline, CDR1 is SQVTM and CDR2 is ANQGSEA. The CDR3 spans 14 residues. J lost 7 bases, V lost 4 bases, and 9 bases had no gene match. The CDR3 loop reads CSVVRQGWMNEQFF. The CDR3 DNA sequence: TGCAGCGTTGTGCGACAGGGGTGGATGAATGAGCAGTTCTTC.

The J gene is TRBJ2-2, the V gene TRBV5-5, with unresolved D. Trimming stripped 0 bases from V and 3 bases from J, with 12 bases between. From germline, CDR1 is SGHKS and CDR2 YYEKEE (reference sequence). CDR3 length: 16 amino acids. The CDR3 loop is CASSLGLPTDTGELFF. Written as DNA, the CDR3 is TGTGCCAGCAGCTTGGGCCTACCCACGGACACCGGGGAGCTGTTTTTT.

V gene TRBV7-2 combines with J gene TRBJ2-1, with 7 bases matching TRBD1. CDR1 and CDR2 from the germline V gene are SGHTA and FQGNSA. The V and J ends lost 1 base and 7 bases, in that order; junction bases with no gene match: 10. The CDR3 extends over 16 amino acids. The CDR3 loop is CASSLGGTVSPNEQFF. CDR3 sequence (DNA): TGTGCCAGCAGCTTAGGGGGGACAGTGAGCCCGAATGAGCAGTTCTTC.

V is TRBV7-2 and J is TRBJ2-2, with D unclear. V was clipped by 4 bases and J by 6 bases, with 9 bases between them. The CDR3 is 13 residues long. Looked up from germline, CDR1 is SGHTA and CDR2 is FQGNSA. CDR3 sequence (DNA): TGTGCCAGCAGCTCCACTGCAGCCGGGGAGCTGTTTTTT. It encodes CASSSTAAGELFF.